This TCR beta chain was found in a study of blood T cell repertoires in COVID-19. Whole-study context: Samples representing acute and convalescent COVID-19 were sourced from the United States, Italy and Spain.

Assignments of participants to cohorts depended upon their own reported clinical history. Some clones are missing from TCRdb's copy, which holds only in-frame ones; the method was immunoSEQ multiplex PCR. The table includes some 410,000 clones, 88% detected once. V gave up 0 bases and J gave up 5 bases; unmatched junction bases: 16. CDR3 size: 20 residues. Germline-derived CDR1 and CDR2 are LGHNA and YNFKEQ. The sequenced sample was PBMCs or T cells enriched from blood (not recorded which). V usage is TRBV4-2 and J usage is TRBJ1-2; TRBD1 agrees at 12 bases. The sequence was collected from a woman in her thirties with acute COVID-19. The CDR3: CASSQELGTGGAGGLYGYTF. CDR3 in DNA: TGTGCCAGCAGCCAAGAATTAGGGACAGGGGGCGCAGGGGGACTATATGGCTACACCTTC.